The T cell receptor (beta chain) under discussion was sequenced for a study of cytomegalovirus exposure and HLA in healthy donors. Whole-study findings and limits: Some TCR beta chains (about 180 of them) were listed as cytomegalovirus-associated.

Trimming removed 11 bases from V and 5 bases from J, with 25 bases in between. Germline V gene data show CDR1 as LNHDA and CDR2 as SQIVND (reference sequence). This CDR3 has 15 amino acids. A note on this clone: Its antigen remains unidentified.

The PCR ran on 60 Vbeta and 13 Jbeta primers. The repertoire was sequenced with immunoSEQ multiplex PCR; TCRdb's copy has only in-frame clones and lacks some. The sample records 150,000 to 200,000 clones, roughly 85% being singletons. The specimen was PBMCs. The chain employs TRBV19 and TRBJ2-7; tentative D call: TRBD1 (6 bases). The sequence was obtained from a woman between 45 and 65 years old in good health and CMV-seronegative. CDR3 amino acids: CAPSPRDTKAHEQYF. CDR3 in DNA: TGTGCCCCCTCCCCCAGGGACACCAAGGCACACGAGCAGTACTTC.